The 24 T cell receptor beta chains below were found in one sample sequenced in a study of post-analysis software for immune sequencing data. Whole-study findings and limits: When patients were compared with controls, a handful of TRBV segments were more frequent, TRBV5-6, TRBV5-1 and TRBV20-1 among them.

These receptors have no known antigen. The TCR beta cDNA libraries carried unique molecular identifiers. TCRdb independently ran MiXCR on the PCR reads; one entry per CDR3 protein. The sample shows hundreds of thousands of distinct CDR3 sequences, roughly three fifths of them seen only once. Sequences were obtained from blood. The source of these receptors is a girl aged 2 to 10 with multiple sclerosis.

This clonotype was seen more than once but under ten times. The chain employs TRBV4-1 and TRBJ2-1; TRBD2 is a possible D gene (6 bases). The CDR3 is 16 amino acids. Germline V lookup: CDR1 MGHRA, CDR2 YSYEKL. The V end was cut by 0 bases, the J end by 8 bases, with 17 bases between. This CDR3 is CASSQEGFSGTDEQFF. The CDR3 DNA follows: TGCGCCAGCAGCCAAGAGGGATTTAGCGGTACGGATGAGCAGTTCTTC.

This chain uses TRBV6-6 with TRBJ1-6, with D maybe TRBD1 (5 bases). CDR3 length: 13 residues. Germline V CDR1 and CDR2: MNHNY, SVGAGI (reference sequence). Trimming took 9 bases from V and 8 from J, leaving 14 bases between them. The CDR3 DNA is TGTGCCAGTTCCGGACTGGGGGATTCACCCCTCCACTTT. Its protein is CASSGLGDSPLHF.

The gene calls are TRBV7-9 and TRBJ2-7; 11 nucleotides line up with TRBD2. CDR1 and CDR2 from the germline V gene are SEHNR and FQNEAQ (reference sequence). The V gene end was trimmed by 5 bases and the J gene end by 1 base; junction bases not matched to a gene: 10. The CDR3 spans 17 residues. For the CDR3, the DNA is TGTGCCAGCAGCGGGACTAGCGGTAATACCAAGTCCTACGAGCAGTACTTC. Its translation: CASSGTSGNTKSYEQYF.

In this sample, this clonotype turned up once. The chain couples TRBV29-1 to TRBJ2-7, with 8 bases matching TRBD2. The J call could be wrong; TRBJ2-5 is a better fit for the DNA end. This CDR3 has 13 amino acids. Germline-derived CDR1 and CDR2 are SQVTM and ANQGSEA. The CDR3: CSVDTTSEETQYF. The DNA of the CDR3 is TGCAGCGTTGATACGACTAGCGAAGAGACCCAGTACTTC.

This clonotype was seen many times. The chain joins TRBV6-1 to TRBJ2-5, with 10 nucleotides matching TRBD2. The J segment lost 4 bases and the V segment lost 0 bases, leaving 5 bases of the junction unmatched. The germline V gene has CDR1 MNHNS and CDR2 SASEGT. CDR3 length: 16 amino acids. As DNA, the CDR3 is TGTGCCAGCAGTGAAGCACTCCGGACTAGCGGAGAGACCCAGTACTTC. This sequence encodes CASSEALRTSGETQYF.

This sequence joins TRBV7-2 and TRBJ2-3; D uncertain. Trimming pared 5 bases from V and 6 bases from J, leaving 12 bases between. The CDR3 consists of 13 residues. From germline, CDR1 is SGHTA and CDR2 FQGNSA. The CDR3 sequence is CASSPGDGDTQYF. Here the CDR3 DNA reads TGTGCCAGCAGCCCCGGAGATGGGGATACGCAGTATTTT.

This clonotype was counted a few times. This chain links TRBV12-3 or TRBV12-4 with TRBJ2-7, with 7 nucleotides matching TRBD1. The CDR3 is made up of 15 amino acids. The V segment lost 3 bases and the J segment 2 bases; nucleotides outside the gene matches: 7. The CDR3 nucleotides are TGTGCCAGCAGTTTTGGGACAGAGCTTCCCTACGAGCAGTACTTC. It translates to CASSFGTELPYEQYF.

This chain uses TRBV3-1 with TRBJ2-1; 10 nucleotides align to TRBD2. The CDR3 has 14 residues. J lost 10 bases, V lost 6 bases, and 9 bases had no gene match. Germline lookup yields CDR1 LGHDT and CDR2 YNNKEL (reference sequence). The CDR3 sequence is CASRLASGSWEQFF. CDR3 nucleotide sequence: TGTGCCAGCAGGTTGGCTAGCGGGAGCTGGGAGCAGTTCTTC.

This clonotype has just one count. V and J are TRBV10-2 and TRBJ2-2, with 8 nucleotides matching TRBD1. This CDR3 is built from 14 residues. Per germline, CDR1 WSHSY and CDR2 SAAADI. Trimming removed 4 bases from V and 6 bases from J; junction bases left unmatched: 4. CDR3 coding DNA: TGCGCCAGCAGTGTGCAGGGGGCCGCCGGGGAGCTGTTTTTT. Its translation is CASSVQGAAGELFF.

The chain has TRBV15 and TRBJ2-5; D gene ambiguous. Trimming took 0 bases from V and 3 from J, leaving 8 bases between them. Per germline, CDR1 LNHNV and CDR2 YYDKDF (reference sequence). The CDR3 contains 14 residues. This chain's CDR3 is CATSRDDREETQYF. The CDR3 coding sequence is TGTGCCACCAGCAGAGATGATAGAGAAGAGACCCAGTACTTC.

The rearrangement uses TRBV20-1 and TRBJ2-7; D is possibly TRBD1 (5 bases). The CDR3 is 10 amino acids. Germline assignment: CDR1 DFQATT and CDR2 SNEGSKA (reference sequence). V was cut by 8 bases and J by 9 bases, with 14 bases left in between. This chain's CDR3 is CSKQALGQYF. Written as DNA, the CDR3 is TGCAGTAAACAGGCCCTTGGGCAGTACTTC.

The chain links TRBV4-1 to TRBJ2-1; no firm D call. The V end was cut by 5 bases, the J end by 7 bases, with 12 bases between. The CDR3 totals 13 residues. The germline gives CDR1 MGHRA, CDR2 YSYEKL. CDR3 sequence reads: CASSSDLKNEQFF. The CDR3 nucleotides read TGCGCCAGCAGCTCGGACCTTAAGAATGAGCAGTTCTTC.

This chain joins TRBV7-6 and TRBJ2-1; no firm D call. Looked up from germline, CDR1 is SGHVS and CDR2 is FNYEAQ. The V and J ends lost 4 bases and 3 bases respectively, with 7 bases between them. This CDR3 has 13 residues. CDR3 protein: CASSSTNYNEQFF. In DNA form, the CDR3 reads TGTGCCAGCAGCTCCACCAACTACAATGAGCAGTTCTTC.

The chain carries TRBV6-2 or TRBV6-3 and TRBJ2-7, with TRBD1 identical over 8 bases. V dropped 2 bases and J dropped 6; count of bases not matched to a gene: 3. Per germline, CDR1 MNHEY and CDR2 SVGEGT. The CDR3 extends over 13 amino acids. As DNA, the CDR3 is TGTGCCAGCAGTTACATGGGACAGGCCGAGCAGTACTTC. It translates to CASSYMGQAEQYF.

V gene TRBV12-3 or TRBV12-4 combines with J gene TRBJ2-7; possible D gene TRBD1, 6 bases. There are 14 residues in the CDR3. V shed 4 bases and J shed 6 bases, with 16 bases lying between them. CDR3 amino acids: CASSSNTGIGEQYF. The CDR3, as DNA: TGTGCCAGCAGTTCGAACACAGGGATCGGCGAGCAGTACTTC.

J is TRBJ1-2 and V is TRBV6-1; no definite D call. From germline, CDR1 is MNHNS and CDR2 SASEGT. The germline V and J ends were trimmed by 2 bases and 4 bases, with 20 bases remaining between them. This CDR3 has 17 residues. CDR3 loop: CASSEPFAGVWAYGYTF. CDR3 coding DNA: TGTGCCAGCAGTGAACCCTTTGCGGGAGTTTGGGCCTATGGCTACACCTTC.

V and J are TRBV4-2 and TRBJ1-4; 10 bases fit TRBD1. This CDR3 has 16 residues. J was trimmed by 6 bases and V by 4 bases; bases with no gene match: 8. Germline V lookup: CDR1 LGHNA, CDR2 YNFKEQ. CDR3 amino acids: CASSLSTGGGDEKLFF. Written as DNA, the CDR3 is TGTGCCAGCAGCCTGTCGACAGGGGGCGGGGATGAAAAACTGTTTTTT.

This clonotype was observed a handful of times. The chain joins TRBV5-6 to TRBJ2-1; D is tentatively TRBD1 or TRBD2 (5 bases each). The length of the CDR3 is 13 residues. The V gene's germline CDR1 is SGHDT and CDR2 YYEEEE. Trimming pared 4 bases from V and 4 bases from J, leaving 9 bases between. CDR3 nucleotides: TGTGCCAGCAGCGGGGGACGTTACAATGAGCAGTTCTTC. Protein product: CASSGGRYNEQFF. Full variable domain (rest looked up from reference TRBV5-6 and TRBJ2-1): DAGVTQSPTHLIKTRGQQVTLRCSPKSGHDTVSWYQQALGQGPQFIFQYYEEEERQRGNFPDRFSGHQFPNYSSELNVNALLLGDSALYLCASSGGRYNEQFFGPGTRLTVL.

The gene calls are TRBV20-1 and TRBJ2-7; the match to TRBD1 covers 8 bases. The CDR3 runs 16 residues. V lost 0 bases to trimming and J lost 3 bases; unmatched junction nucleotides: 10. Germline CDR1 DFQATT, CDR2 SNEGSKA (reference sequence). The DNA for the CDR3 is TGCAGTGCTAGAGATTATTCCCAGGGGGCAGTCTACGAGCAGTACTTC. Translation: CSARDYSQGAVYEQYF.

DNA of the CDR3: TGCGCCAGCAGCATGAAGGACAGGACGAACAATGAGCAGTTCTTC. It yields the protein CASSMKDRTNNEQFF. V gene TRBV10-2 combines with J gene TRBJ2-1; 7 bases are a match to TRBD1. V was pared by 6 bases and J by 5 bases, with 10 bases of the junction left unmatched. The germline V gene has CDR1 WSHSY and CDR2 SAAADI. This CDR3 comprises 15 residues.

V usage is TRBV29-1 and J usage is TRBJ1-2; 10 bases agree with TRBD1. This CDR3 has 13 amino acids. Germline CDR1 is SQVTM and CDR2 is ANQGSEA. J gave up 2 bases and V 5 bases, and 2 bases lay outside the gene matches. CDR3 sequence: CSVPGQGNYGYTF. The CDR3 region has the DNA TGCAGCGTTCCGGGACAGGGGAACTATGGCTACACCTTC.

The genes are TRBV12-3 or TRBV12-4 and TRBJ1-2; D is ambiguous. This CDR3 contains 14 residues. The V end lost 2 bases, the J end lost 3 bases, and 10 bases lay between the germline ends. The CDR3 reads CASSLHPAHYGYTF. CDR3 nucleotides: TGTGCCAGCAGTTTACATCCGGCCCACTATGGCTACACCTTC.

The rearrangement joins TRBV6-1 to TRBJ2-1; TRBD2 agrees at 13 bases. The CDR3 runs to 17 residues. Trimming removed 3 bases from V and 12 bases from J; junction bases left unmatched: 14. The V gene's germline CDR1 is MNHNS and CDR2 SASEGT. In nucleotides, the CDR3 is TGTGCCAGCAGTGACCGCGCCCCCGGGACTAGCGGGGTTTGGCAGTTCTTC. Translating gives CASSDRAPGTSGVWQFF.

The rearrangement links TRBV2 to TRBJ1-1; 9 nucleotides line up with TRBD1. CDR3 size: 16 residues. Trimming removed 8 bases from V and 1 base from J; junction bases left unmatched: 11. Germline CDR1 is SNHLY and CDR2 is FYNNEI. This CDR3 reads CASAGTGQLQNTEAFF. For the CDR3, the DNA is TGTGCCAGCGCCGGGACAGGGCAGCTCCAGAACACTGAAGCTTTCTTT.